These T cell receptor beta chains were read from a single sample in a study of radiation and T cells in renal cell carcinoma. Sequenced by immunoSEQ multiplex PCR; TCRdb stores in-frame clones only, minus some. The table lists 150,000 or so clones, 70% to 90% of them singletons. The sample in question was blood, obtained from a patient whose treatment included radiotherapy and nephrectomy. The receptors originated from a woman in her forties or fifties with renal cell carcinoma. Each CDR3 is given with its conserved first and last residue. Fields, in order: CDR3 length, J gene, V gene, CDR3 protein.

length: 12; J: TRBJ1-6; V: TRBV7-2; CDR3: CASSQSGSPLHF
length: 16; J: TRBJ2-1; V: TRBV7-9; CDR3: CASSPRGGGFFNEQFF
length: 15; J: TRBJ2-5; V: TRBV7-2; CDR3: CASSRLAGMGETQYF
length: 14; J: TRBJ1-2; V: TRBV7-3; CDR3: CASSPGQFPYGYTF
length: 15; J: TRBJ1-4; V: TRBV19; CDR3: CASSLPGQGGEKLFF
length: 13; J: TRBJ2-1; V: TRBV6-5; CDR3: CASSYRGYNEQFF
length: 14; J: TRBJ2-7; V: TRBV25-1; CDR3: CASSLGTGGYEQYF
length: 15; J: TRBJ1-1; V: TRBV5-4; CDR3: CASSMTTTGGTEAFF
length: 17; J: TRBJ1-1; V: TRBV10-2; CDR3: CASSEPRQARLNTEAFF
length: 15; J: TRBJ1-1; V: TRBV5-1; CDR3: CASSSRGGEDTEAFF
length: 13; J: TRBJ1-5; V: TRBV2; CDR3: CASSKGSSQPQHF
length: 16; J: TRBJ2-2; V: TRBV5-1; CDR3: CASSSNREPPPGELFF
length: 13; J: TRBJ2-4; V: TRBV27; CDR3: CATWRTSGGTVYF
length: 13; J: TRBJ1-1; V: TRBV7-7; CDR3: CASSLDSNTEAFF
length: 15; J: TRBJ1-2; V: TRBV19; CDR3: CASSIVGRANYGYTF
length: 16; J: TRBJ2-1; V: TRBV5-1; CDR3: CASSLNRDRRVNEQFF